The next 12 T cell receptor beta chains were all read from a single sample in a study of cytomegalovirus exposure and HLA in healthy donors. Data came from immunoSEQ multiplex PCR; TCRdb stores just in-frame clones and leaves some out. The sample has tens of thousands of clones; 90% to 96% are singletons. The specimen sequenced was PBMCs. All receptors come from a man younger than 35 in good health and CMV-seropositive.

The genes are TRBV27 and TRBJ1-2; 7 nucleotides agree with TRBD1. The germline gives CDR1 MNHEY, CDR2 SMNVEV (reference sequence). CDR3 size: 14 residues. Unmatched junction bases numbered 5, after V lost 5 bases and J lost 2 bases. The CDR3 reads CASSRGQTNYGYTF. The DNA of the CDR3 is TGTGCCAGCAGTCGGGGACAGACAAACTATGGCTACACCTTC.

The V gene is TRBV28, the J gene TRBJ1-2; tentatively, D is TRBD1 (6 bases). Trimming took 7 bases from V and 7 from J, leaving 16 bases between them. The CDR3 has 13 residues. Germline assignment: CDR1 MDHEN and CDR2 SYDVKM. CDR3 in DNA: TGTGCCAGCAATGAACAGGGCATGCTTGGCTACACCTTC. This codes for CASNEQGMLGYTF.

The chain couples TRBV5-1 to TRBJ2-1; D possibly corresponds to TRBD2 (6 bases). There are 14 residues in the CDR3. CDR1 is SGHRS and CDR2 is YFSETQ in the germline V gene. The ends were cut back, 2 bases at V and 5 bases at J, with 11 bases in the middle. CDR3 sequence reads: CASSFWAGNNEQFF. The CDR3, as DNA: TGCGCCAGCAGCTTTTGGGCGGGAAACAATGAGCAGTTCTTC. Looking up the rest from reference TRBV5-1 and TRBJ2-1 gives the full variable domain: KAGVTQTPRYLIKTRGQQVTLSCSPISGHRSVSWYQQTPGQGLQFLFEYFSETQRNKGNFPGRFSGRQFSNSRSEMNVSTLELGDSALYLCASSFWAGNNEQFFGPGTRLTVL.

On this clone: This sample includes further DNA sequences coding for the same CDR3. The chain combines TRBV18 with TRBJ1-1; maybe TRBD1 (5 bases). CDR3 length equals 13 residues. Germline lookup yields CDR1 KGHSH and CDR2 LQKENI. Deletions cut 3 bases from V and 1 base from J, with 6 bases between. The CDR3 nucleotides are TGTGCCAGCTCACCCCAGGGGAACACTGAAGCTTTCTTT. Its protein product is CASSPQGNTEAFF. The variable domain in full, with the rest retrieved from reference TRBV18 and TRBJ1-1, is NAGVMQNPRHLVRRRGQEARLRCSPMKGHSHVYWYRQLPEEGLKFMVYLQKENIIDESGMPKERFSAEFPKEGPSILRIQQVVRGDSAAYFCASSPQGNTEAFFGQGTRLTVV.

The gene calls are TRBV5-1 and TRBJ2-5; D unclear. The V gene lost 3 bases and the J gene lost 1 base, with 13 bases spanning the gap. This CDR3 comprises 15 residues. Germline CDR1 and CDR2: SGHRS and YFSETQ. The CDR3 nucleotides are TGCGCCAGCAGCTCGCAATTAGTATCCCAAGAGACCCAGTACTTC. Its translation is CASSSQLVSQETQYF.

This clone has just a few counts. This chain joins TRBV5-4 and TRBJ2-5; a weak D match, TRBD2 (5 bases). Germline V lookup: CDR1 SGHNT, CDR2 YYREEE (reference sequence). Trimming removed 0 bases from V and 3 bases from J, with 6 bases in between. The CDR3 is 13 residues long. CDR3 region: CASSLAAEETQYF. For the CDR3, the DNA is TGTGCCAGCAGCTTGGCAGCGGAAGAGACCCAGTACTTC. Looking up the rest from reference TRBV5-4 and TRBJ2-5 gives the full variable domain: ETGVTQSPTHLIKTRGQQVTLRCSSQSGHNTVSWYQQALGQGPQFIFQYYREEENGRGNFPPRFSGLQFPNYSSELNVNALELDDSALYLCASSLAAEETQYFGPGTRLLVL.

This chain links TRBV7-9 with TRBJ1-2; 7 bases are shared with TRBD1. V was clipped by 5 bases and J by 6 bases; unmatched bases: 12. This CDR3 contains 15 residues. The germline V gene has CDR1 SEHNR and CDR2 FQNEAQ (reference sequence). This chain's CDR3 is CASSGAAGTANGYTF. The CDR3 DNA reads TGTGCCAGCAGCGGGGCCGCTGGGACAGCGAATGGCTACACCTTC.

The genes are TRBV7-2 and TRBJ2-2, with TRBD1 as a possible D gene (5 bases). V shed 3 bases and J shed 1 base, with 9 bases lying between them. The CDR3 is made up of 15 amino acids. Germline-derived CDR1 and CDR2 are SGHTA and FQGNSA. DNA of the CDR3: TGTGCCAGCAGCTTTCCAGGGCTGAACACCGGGGAGCTGTTTTTT. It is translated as CASSFPGLNTGELFF.

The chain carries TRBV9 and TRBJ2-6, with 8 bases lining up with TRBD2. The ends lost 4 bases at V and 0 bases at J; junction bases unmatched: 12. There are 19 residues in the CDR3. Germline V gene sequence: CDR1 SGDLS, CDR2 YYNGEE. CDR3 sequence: CASSTGGDGANSGANVLTF. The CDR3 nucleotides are TGTGCCAGCAGCACCGGGGGGGACGGCGCCAACTCTGGGGCCAACGTCCTGACTTTC.

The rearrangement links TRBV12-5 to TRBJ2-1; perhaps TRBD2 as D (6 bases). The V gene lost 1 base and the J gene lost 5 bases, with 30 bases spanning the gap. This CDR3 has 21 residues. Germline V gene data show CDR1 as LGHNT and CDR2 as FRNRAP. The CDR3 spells CASGLARRGLRERYPNNEQFF. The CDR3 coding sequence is TGTGCTAGTGGTTTGGCAAGGAGGGGTCTCCGGGAGAGATATCCCAACAATGAGCAGTTCTTC.

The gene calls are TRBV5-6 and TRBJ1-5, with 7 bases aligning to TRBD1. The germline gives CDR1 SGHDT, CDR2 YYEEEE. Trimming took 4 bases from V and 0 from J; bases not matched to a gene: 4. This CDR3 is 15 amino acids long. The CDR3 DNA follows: TGTGCCAGCAGCAGACAGGGTCGTAGCAATCAGCCCCAGCATTTT. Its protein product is CASSRQGRSNQPQHF.

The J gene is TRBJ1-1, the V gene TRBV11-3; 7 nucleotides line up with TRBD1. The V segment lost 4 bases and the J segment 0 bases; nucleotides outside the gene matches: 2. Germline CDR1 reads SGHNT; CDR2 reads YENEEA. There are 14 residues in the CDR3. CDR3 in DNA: TGTGCCAGCAGCTGGGACAGATTGAACACTGAAGCTTTCTTT. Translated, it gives CASSWDRLNTEAFF.